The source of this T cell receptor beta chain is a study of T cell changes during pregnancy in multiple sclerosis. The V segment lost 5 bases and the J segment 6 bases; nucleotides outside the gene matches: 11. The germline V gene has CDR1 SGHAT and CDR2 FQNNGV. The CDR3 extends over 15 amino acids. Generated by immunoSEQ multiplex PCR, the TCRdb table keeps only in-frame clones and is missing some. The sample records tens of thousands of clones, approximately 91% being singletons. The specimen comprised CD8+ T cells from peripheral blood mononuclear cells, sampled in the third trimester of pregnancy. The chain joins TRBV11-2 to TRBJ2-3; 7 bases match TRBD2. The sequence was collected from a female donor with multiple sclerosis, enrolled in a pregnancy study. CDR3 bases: TGTGCCAGCAGCCCGCGGACTAGTTTCTTCGATACGCAGTATTTT. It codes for CASSPRTSFFDTQYF.